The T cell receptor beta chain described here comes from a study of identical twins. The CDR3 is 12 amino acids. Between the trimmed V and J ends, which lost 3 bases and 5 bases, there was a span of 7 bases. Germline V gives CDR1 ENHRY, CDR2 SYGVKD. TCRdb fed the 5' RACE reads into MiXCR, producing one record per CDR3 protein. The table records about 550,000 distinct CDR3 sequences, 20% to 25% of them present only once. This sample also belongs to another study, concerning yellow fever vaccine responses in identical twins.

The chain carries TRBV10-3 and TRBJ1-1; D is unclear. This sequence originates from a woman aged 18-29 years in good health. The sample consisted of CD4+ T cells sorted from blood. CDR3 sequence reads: CAISDDGTEAFF. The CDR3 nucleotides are TGTGCCATCAGTGACGACGGGACTGAAGCTTTCTTT.